Listed here are 25 T cell receptor beta chains from one sample, sequenced in a study of naive and memory T cell subsets. Amplification of ligated cDNA took four PCR rounds with SP2 and nested alpha and beta constant primers. TCRdb recomputed calls from the UMI-ligation and nested PCR reads with MiXCR, one row per CDR3 protein. The repertoire consists of some 26,000 distinct CDR3 sequences, with 4% to 6.5% occurring once and the leading ten covering under 8%. The library had UMIs added by 3' ligation of an oligonucleotide to TCR cDNA. Sequencing was carried out using blood. The receptors were gathered from an adult in good health.

This sequence joins TRBV6-2 or TRBV6-3 and TRBJ2-3, with 7 positions matching TRBD2. CDR3 size: 14 residues. The V gene end was trimmed by 2 bases and the J gene end by 4 bases; junction bases not matched to a gene: 3. Germline values: CDR1 MNHEY, CDR2 SVGEGT. This chain's CDR3 is CASSYGREADTQYF. DNA of the CDR3: TGTGCCAGCAGTTACGGGAGGGAGGCAGATACGCAGTATTTT.

This clonotype has a count of ten or more. The rearrangement joins TRBV7-3 to TRBJ2-1, with D tentatively TRBD2 (5 bases). Trimming left V 3 bases short and J 7 bases short, with 10 bases between. This CDR3 has 13 amino acids. CDR1 and CDR2 from the germline V gene are SGHTA and FQGTGA. CDR3 in DNA: TGTGCCAGCAGCTTTCACCGGGAAAATGAGCAGTTCTTC. Its translation: CASSFHRENEQFF.

This clonotype was seen many times. CDR3 in amino acids: CASSPPGQNTEAFF. The CDR3, as DNA: TGTGCCAGCTCACCACCGGGACAGAACACTGAAGCTTTCTTT. The gene calls are TRBV18 and TRBJ1-1, with a weak D call TRBD1 (6 bases). Trimming removed 0 bases at V and 1 base at J, with 6 bases between. The germline CDR1 and CDR2 sequences are KGHSH and LQKENI. This CDR3 has 14 residues. Looking up the rest from reference TRBV18 and TRBJ1-1 gives the full variable domain: NAGVMQNPRHLVRRRGQEARLRCSPMKGHSHVYWYRQLPEEGLKFMVYLQKENIIDESGMPKERFSAEFPKEGPSILRIQQVVRGDSAAYFCASSPPGQNTEAFFGQGTRLTVV.

In this sample, this clonotype turned up a few times. This chain uses TRBV7-2 with TRBJ2-5; D tentatively reads TRBD1 or TRBD2 (6 bases each). Germline V lookup: CDR1 SGHTA, CDR2 FQGNSA. This CDR3 has 14 amino acids. Trimming shortened V by 1 base and J by 4 bases, and 10 bases separated the two germline ends. The CDR3 sequence is CASSLGGAGETQYF. The CDR3 region has the DNA TGTGCCAGCAGCTTAGGGGGGGCGGGAGAGACCCAGTACTTC.

The sample holds many counts of this clonotype. This chain links TRBV6-2 or TRBV6-3 with TRBJ1-1; 10 bases fit TRBD1. The J segment lost 4 bases and the V segment lost 4 bases, leaving 9 bases of the junction unmatched. This CDR3 is built from 16 residues. CDR1 and CDR2 from the germline V gene are MNHEY and SVGEGT. This CDR3 reads CASSFGTGEAGTEAFF. The CDR3 region has the DNA TGTGCCAGCAGTTTCGGGACAGGGGAAGCGGGCACTGAAGCTTTCTTT.

This clonotype was detected many times. The chain links TRBV7-2 to TRBJ2-5; the D gene is possibly TRBD2 (6 bases). CDR1 is SGHTA and CDR2 is FQGNSA in the germline V gene. The length of the CDR3 is 15 residues. Trimming took off 1 base at V and 6 bases at J, with 15 bases between the two ends. This CDR3 is CASSLGLIAEKTQYF. The CDR3 nucleotides are TGTGCCAGCAGCTTAGGTTTAATAGCGGAGAAGACCCAGTACTTC.

This clonotype has ten or more counts. The chain combines TRBV28 with TRBJ1-5, with 9 bases fitting TRBD1. J gave up 5 bases and V 6 bases, and 5 bases lay outside the gene matches. Germline-derived CDR1 and CDR2 are MDHEN and SYDVKM. This CDR3 is 14 amino acids long. DNA for the CDR3: TGTGCCAGCAGACGGCACAGGGGGCATCAGCCCCAGCATTTT. Its protein is CASRRHRGHQPQHF.

This clonotype was seen repeatedly, ten times or more. The chain has TRBV6-4 and TRBJ2-1; D may be TRBD2 (6 bases). This CDR3 has 16 amino acids. Looked up from germline, CDR1 is MRHNA and CDR2 is SNTAGT. Deletions cut 5 bases from V and 3 bases from J, with 17 bases between. CDR3 loop: CASSPRGTFGYNEQFF. The CDR3 DNA follows: TGTGCCAGCAGTCCCCGGGGGACTTTCGGCTACAATGAGCAGTTCTTC.

This clonotype was detected many times. The chain recombines TRBV29-1 with TRBJ2-1; tentatively, D is TRBD1 (5 bases). Looked up from germline, CDR1 is SQVTM and CDR2 is ANQGSEA. The germline V and J ends were trimmed by 4 bases and 6 bases, with 13 bases remaining between them. The CDR3 runs 13 residues. The CDR3 loop is CSVGWAGRNEQFF. CDR3 nucleotide sequence: TGCAGCGTTGGGTGGGCAGGGCGCAATGAGCAGTTCTTC.

Ten or more counts support this clonotype. The V gene is TRBV19, the J gene TRBJ1-5; 7 bases match TRBD1. The CDR3 sequence is 15 residues long. Germline assignment: CDR1 LNHDA and CDR2 SQIVND (reference sequence). The trim removed 9 bases at V and 0 bases at J, leaving 8 bases unmatched. The CDR3 bases are TGTGCCAGCGGACAGGACTACAATAGCAATCAGCCCCAGCATTTT. As protein: CASGQDYNSNQPQHF.

This clonotype was counted at least ten times. V usage is TRBV11-2 and J usage is TRBJ2-7; D is ambiguous. The V end was cut by 1 base, the J end by 6 bases, with 7 bases between. The CDR3 covers 12 residues. From germline, CDR1 is SGHAT and CDR2 FQNNGV. CDR3 amino acids: CASSLVGLEQYF. CDR3 in DNA: TGTGCCAGCAGCTTAGTGGGCCTCGAGCAGTACTTC.

This clonotype has a count of ten or more. V gene TRBV29-1 combines with J gene TRBJ2-3; 9 bases agree with TRBD2. V was clipped by 6 bases and J by 5 bases; unmatched bases: 6. This CDR3 region has 13 residues. Germline CDR1 is SQVTM and CDR2 is ANQGSEA. CDR3 coding DNA: TGCAGCGTCAAAGCGGGAGGTGTAGATACGCAGTATTTT. Translating gives CSVKAGGVDTQYF.

This clonotype was seen at least ten times. The chain links TRBV7-2 to TRBJ2-7, with 8 nucleotides matching TRBD2. V gave up 2 bases and J gave up 3 bases; unmatched junction bases: 6. This CDR3 comprises 15 residues. Germline CDR1 SGHTA, CDR2 FQGNSA. CDR3 protein: CASSLTGTSYYEQYF. CDR3 DNA: TGTGCCAGCAGCTTAACCGGGACTAGTTACTACGAGCAGTACTTC. Full variable domain (remainder filled in from reference TRBV7-2 and TRBJ2-7): GAGVSQSPSNKVTEKGKDVELRCDPISGHTALYWYRQSLGQGLEFLIYFQGNSAPDKSGLPSDRFSAERTGGSVSTLTIQRTQQEDSAVYLCASSLTGTSYYEQYFGPGTRLTVT.

This clonotype was detected ten times or more. The rearrangement uses TRBV7-2 and TRBJ2-7, with 12 bases fitting TRBD2. The germline gives CDR1 SGHTA, CDR2 FQGNSA. Trimming at V came to 6 bases and at J to 5 bases, leaving 8 bases not matched to a gene. The CDR3 has 15 residues. The CDR3 DNA reads as TGTGCCAGCAGTTCTAGCGGGAGGGTCTATAACGAGCAGTACTTC. This sequence encodes CASSSSGRVYNEQYF.

This clonotype came up many times. Germline is not matched at one junction end, which may reflect a read error. J is TRBJ2-2 and V is TRBV7-7, with a possible D match to TRBD1 (6 bases). The CDR3 contains 13 residues. The germline gives CDR1 SSHAT, CDR2 FNYEAQ (reference sequence). The CDR3 coding sequence is TGTGCTAGCAGCTGGGACACGACCGGGGAGCTGTTTTTT. This sequence encodes CASSWDTTGELFF.

Concerning this clonotype itself: A much larger clone differs from this one at a single base, so this may be a read error. A read error is likely, as this CDR3 ends without the conserved phenylalanine or tryptophan. The chain combines TRBV11-3 with TRBJ2-3; D is unresolved. Germline V lookup: CDR1 SGHNT, CDR2 YENEEA. V was trimmed by 5 bases and J by 4 bases, leaving 7 bases between them. The CDR3 runs 12 residues. The CDR3 here is CASSLSSDTQYV. Written as DNA, the CDR3 is TGTGCCAGCAGCCTATCCTCAGATACGCAGTATGTT.

The table lists this clonotype with many counts. The rearrangement joins TRBV7-9 to TRBJ2-7; 10 positions match TRBD1. The CDR3 is 16 residues long. The junction had 10 bases not matched to a gene; V was cut back by 5 bases and J by 3 bases. Germline-derived CDR1 and CDR2 are SEHNR and FQNEAQ (reference sequence). The CDR3 reads CASSGFGTGVRYEQYF. In DNA, the CDR3 is TGTGCCAGCAGCGGATTCGGGACAGGGGTACGCTACGAGCAGTACTTC.

The sample holds many counts of this clonotype. At one end, the junction sequence differs from germline, possibly due to a read error. The chain links TRBV7-7 to TRBJ2-1, with 11 bases matching TRBD1. Germline V CDR1 and CDR2: SSHAT, FNYEAQ (reference sequence). This CDR3 has 14 residues. The CDR3, as DNA: TGTGCTAGCAGCCGCGACGGGACAGGGGGTGAGCAGTTCTTC. The encoded protein is CASSRDGTGGEQFF.

This clonotype was observed at least ten times. The chain joins TRBV29-1 to TRBJ2-1, with 10 bases that match TRBD1. This CDR3 is 14 amino acids long. J lost 8 bases, V lost 2 bases, and 6 bases had no gene match. CDR1 is SQVTM and CDR2 is ANQGSEA in the germline V gene. In DNA, the CDR3 is TGCAGCGTTGAACGAGACAGGGGGCGGCATGAGCAGTTCTTC. It yields the protein CSVERDRGRHEQFF.

This clonotype was picked up many times. V usage is TRBV6-1 and J usage is TRBJ2-7; 10 bases map to TRBD1. Per germline, CDR1 MNHNS and CDR2 SASEGT. The trim removed 4 bases at V and 5 bases at J, leaving 17 bases unmatched. This CDR3 is built from 18 residues. CDR3 amino acids: CASSASRGVGDRGHEQYF. DNA for the CDR3: TGTGCCAGCAGTGCCTCTAGAGGGGTCGGGGACAGGGGACACGAGCAGTACTTC.

In its sample, this clonotype was seen many times. The chain links TRBV29-1 to TRBJ1-1, with D possibly matching TRBD1 (6 bases). Trimming pared 1 base from V and 0 bases from J, leaving 12 bases between. CDR3 size: 15 residues. The germline V gene has CDR1 SQVTM and CDR2 ANQGSEA. As DNA, the CDR3 is TGCAGCGTTGAAGCAGGGGTGGGTTTGAACACTGAAGCTTTCTTT. Encoded protein: CSVEAGVGLNTEAFF.

This clonotype was seen a handful of times. The CDR3: CASSYPGRDRVGYEQYF. CDR3 in DNA: TGTGCCAGCAGCTACCCCGGCCGGGACAGGGTGGGCTACGAGCAGTACTTC. The chain employs TRBV7-8 and TRBJ2-7; 9 bases are shared with TRBD1. This CDR3 is built from 17 residues. Germline assignment: CDR1 SGHVS and CDR2 FQNEAQ. With V trimmed by 4 bases and J by 3 bases, 13 bases remained unmatched.

V and J are TRBV6-2 or TRBV6-3 and TRBJ2-1; no clear D. V shed 7 bases and J shed 5 bases, with 18 bases lying between them. Germline assignment: CDR1 MNHEY and CDR2 SVGEGT. The CDR3 loop spans 15 amino acids. CDR3 amino acids: CASTPYTSPHNEQFF. DNA for the CDR3: TGTGCCAGCACCCCCTACACATCTCCCCACAATGAGCAGTTCTTC.

This clonotype was detected many times. This chain joins TRBV4-3 and TRBJ2-1, with D possibly being TRBD2 (6 bases). The CDR3 consists of 13 residues. The V gene lost 0 bases and the J gene lost 12 bases, with 12 bases spanning the gap. CDR1 is LGHNA, CDR2 YSLEER, per germline. CDR3 DNA sequence: TGCGCCAGCAGCCAAGATCCGAGCGGGCTGCAGTTCTTC. Protein sequence: CASSQDPSGLQFF.

This clonotype was seen many times. The chain has TRBV7-2 and TRBJ1-5; D ambiguous. This CDR3 has 13 amino acids. The V end was cut by 0 bases, the J end by 6 bases, with 6 bases between. Germline V gives CDR1 SGHTA, CDR2 FQGNSA. The CDR3 DNA sequence: TGTGCCAGCAGCTTAGCCTCCCGTCAGCCCCAGCATTTT. This translates into CASSLASRQPQHF.